The T cell receptor (beta chain) under discussion was sequenced for a study of blood T cell repertoires in COVID-19. Study summary: Some COVID-19 samples were acute and others convalescent; all came from the United States, Italy and Spain.

Cohort placement rested on clinical history that participants reported themselves. Original processing methods: It was from reference gene primer amplification that nucleated cell counts were estimated. Some clones are missing from TCRdb's copy, which holds only in-frame ones; the method was immunoSEQ multiplex PCR. V, J and clone size reflect that table, while D and trimming were determined from the DNA. This table has roughly 200,000 clones, 65% to 90% appearing once. Germline loops: CDR1 LNHDA, CDR2 SQIVND (reference sequence). V lost 1 base and J 10 bases, leaving 8 bases between the germline ends. CDR3 length: 12 amino acids.

Sequenced input: PBMCs or T cells enriched from blood (not recorded which). The chain couples TRBV19 to TRBJ2-1, with unresolved D. The TCR sequence derives from a woman in her 40s with acute COVID-19. CDR3 residues: CASSIAQAEQFF. DNA for the CDR3: TGTGCCAGTAGTATAGCTCAGGCCGAGCAGTTCTTC.